Presented here are 29 T cell receptor beta chains from one specimen sequenced in a study of CD8 T cells in Susac syndrome. An amount of RNA that ranged from 0.5 to 1 ug was reverse transcribed with random hexamers. TCRdb re-called the immunoSEQ multiplex PCR reads through MiXCR, storing one row per CDR3 protein. Among fewer than 300,000 distinct CDR3 sequences listed, about 85% were seen once. The sample was CD8+ T cells from PBMCs. These receptor sequences come from a human donor with multiple sclerosis.

This clonotype was detected only a few times. V usage is TRBV7-6 and J usage is TRBJ2-7; 10 nucleotides agree with TRBD2. Germline CDR1 SGHVS, CDR2 FNYEAQ. CDR3 length: 17 residues. V shed 0 bases, J shed 1 base, and the junction held 6 bases outside the gene matches. In DNA form, the CDR3 reads TGTGCCAGCAGCTTAGCGTTGGCTAGCGGGAGTTCCTACGAGCAGTACTTC. Translating it yields CASSLALASGSSYEQYF.

The genes are TRBV27 and TRBJ2-6; tentatively, D is TRBD2 (6 bases). There are 16 residues in the CDR3. With 4 bases removed from V and 4 bases from J, the gap between germline ends came to 14 bases. From germline, CDR1 is MNHEY and CDR2 SMNVEV (reference sequence). CDR3 loop: CASSSLLATGANVLTF. DNA for the CDR3: TGTGCCAGCAGTTCCCTGCTAGCGACAGGGGCCAACGTCCTGACTTTC.

The chain is built from TRBV5-6 and TRBJ2-5; 8 bases match TRBD1. V shed 3 bases and J 5 bases; nucleotides not matched to a gene: 6. CDR3 length: 14 residues. The germline CDR1 and CDR2 sequences are SGHDT and YYEEEE. The CDR3 DNA reads TGTGCCAGCAGCTACAGGGGGATTCGGGAGACCCAGTACTTC. It encodes CASSYRGIRETQYF.

The chain uses TRBV19 and TRBJ1-4; no clear D gene. From germline, CDR1 is LNHDA and CDR2 SQIVND (reference sequence). The CDR3 loop spans 13 amino acids. V was shortened by 9 bases and J by 4 bases, with 12 bases between the two germline ends. CDR3 nucleotides: TGTGCCAGCTCCCAGGAGAGTAATGAAAAACTGTTTTTT. Its translation: CASSQESNEKLFF.

This clonotype was picked up one time. The J gene is TRBJ2-7, the V gene TRBV20-1; 15 nucleotides agree with TRBD2. Germline V CDR1 and CDR2: DFQATT, SNEGSKA (reference sequence). The CDR3 length is 15 residues. The V and J ends lost 6 bases and 7 bases, in that order; junction bases with no gene match: 10. In DNA, the CDR3 is TGCAGTGCATTTGATGGACTAGCGGGAGGGCCTGAGCAGTACTTC. It specifies CSAFDGLAGGPEQYF.

The chain joins TRBV3-1 to TRBJ1-1; D is ambiguous. The germline V gene encodes CDR1 LGHDT and CDR2 YNNKEL (reference sequence). The ends were cut back, 1 base at V and 1 base at J, with 7 bases in the middle. The CDR3 spans 14 residues. CDR3 nucleotides: TGTGCCAGCAGCCAAGGGTGGCAGAACACTGAAGCTTTCTTT. Protein product: CASSQGWQNTEAFF.

The chain couples TRBV27 to TRBJ1-5, with 7 nucleotides matching TRBD1. V was pared by 2 bases and J by 4 bases, with 8 bases of the junction left unmatched. The V gene's germline CDR1 is MNHEY and CDR2 SMNVEV (reference sequence). The CDR3 is 16 residues long. The CDR3 coding sequence is TGTGCCAGCAGTTTAAGGGGGCCGGGGGTAAATCAGCCCCAGCATTTT. Protein product: CASSLRGPGVNQPQHF.

This clonotype has only a few counts. The rearrangement uses TRBV2 and TRBJ1-2; TRBD1 is a possible D gene (6 bases). Trimming stripped 3 bases from V and 8 bases from J, with 19 bases between. Germline V gives CDR1 SNHLY, CDR2 FYNNEI. The CDR3 is 15 residues long. CDR3 sequence reads: CASSDLEQGRGGYTF. The CDR3 DNA is TGTGCCAGCAGTGACCTCGAACAGGGCCGGGGAGGCTACACCTTC.

V gene TRBV2 combines with J gene TRBJ1-1; D call uncertain. CDR3 size: 13 residues. Germline assignment: CDR1 SNHLY and CDR2 FYNNEI. V was clipped by 8 bases and J by 1 base, with 11 bases between them. The CDR3 sequence: CASPKGKNTEAFF. Written as DNA, the CDR3 is TGTGCCAGCCCAAAAGGCAAGAACACTGAAGCTTTCTTT.

V is TRBV9 and J is TRBJ2-1; the match to TRBD2 covers 7 bases. Losses at the gene ends were 0 bases for V and 8 bases for J; bases not matched to a gene: 8. Germline loops: CDR1 SGDLS, CDR2 YYNGEE. CDR3 length: 15 amino acids. The CDR3 DNA follows: TGTGCCAGCAGCGTAGGCGGGAGTGTCACAGATGAGCAGTTCTTC. This codes for CASSVGGSVTDEQFF.

This clonotype was seen a handful of times. The chain combines TRBV2 with TRBJ2-3, with 8 bases lining up with TRBD2. V lost 6 bases, J lost 4 bases, and 3 bases stayed unmatched. This CDR3 has 13 amino acids. Germline V gene data show CDR1 as SNHLY and CDR2 as FYNNEI. CDR3 region: CASRGLAADTQYF. DNA for the CDR3: TGTGCCAGCAGAGGACTAGCAGCAGATACGCAGTATTTT.

The J gene is TRBJ2-5, the V gene TRBV20-1; D is uncertain. Trimming removed 1 base at V and 0 bases at J, with 9 bases between. From germline, CDR1 is DFQATT and CDR2 SNEGSKA (reference sequence). The length of the CDR3 is 14 residues. The CDR3 DNA is TGCAGTGCTAGAGGCCGGACGGACCAAGAGACCCAGTACTTC. The encoded protein is CSARGRTDQETQYF.

This clonotype was picked up a small number of times. The junction and the germline gene differ at one end; a read error may be behind it. V is TRBV7-7 and J is TRBJ2-1; 12 bases map to TRBD2. CDR1 is SSHAT and CDR2 is FNYEAQ in the germline V gene (reference sequence). There are 16 residues in the CDR3. The CDR3 nucleotides read TGTGCTAGCAGCTTAGAACTAGCGGGAGGCTACAATGAGCAGTTCTTC. As protein: CASSLELAGGYNEQFF.

The gene calls are TRBV6-5 and TRBJ2-7; 9 bases agree with TRBD2. V was clipped by 0 bases and J by 1 base; unmatched bases: 7. CDR1 and CDR2 from the germline V gene are MNHEY and SVGAGI. The CDR3 consists of 17 residues. This CDR3 is CASSYSQAGGPSYEQYF. The CDR3 DNA follows: TGTGCCAGCAGTTACTCTCAGGCGGGAGGGCCTTCCTACGAGCAGTACTTC.

CDR3 sequence reads: CAWIAETTYEQYF. CDR3 DNA sequence: TGTGCCTGGATAGCGGAGACCACCTACGAGCAGTACTTC. The V gene is TRBV30, the J gene TRBJ2-7, with a possible D match to TRBD2 (6 bases). The CDR3 length is 13 residues. V was shortened by 4 bases and J by 2 bases, with 12 bases between the two germline ends. Germline CDR1 GTSNPN, CDR2 SVGIG (reference sequence).

The chain employs TRBV7-9 and TRBJ2-1; TRBD2 matches at 12 bases. The junction had 12 bases not matched to a gene; V was cut back by 5 bases and J by 4 bases. Germline assignment: CDR1 SEHNR and CDR2 FQNEAQ (reference sequence). The CDR3 loop spans 18 amino acids. CDR3 amino acids: CASSQGSSGRVVYNEQFF. For the CDR3, the DNA is TGTGCCAGCAGCCAAGGCTCTAGCGGGAGGGTAGTATACAATGAGCAGTTCTTC.

The chain recombines TRBV13 with TRBJ1-1; D ambiguous. The CDR3 covers 14 residues. Trimming removed 7 bases from V and 0 bases from J, with 12 bases in between. Germline CDR1 PRHDT, CDR2 FYEKMQ (reference sequence). The CDR3 protein is CASIGLLMNTEAFF. In nucleotides, the CDR3 is TGTGCCAGCATCGGATTATTAATGAACACTGAAGCTTTCTTT.

The chain links TRBV9 to TRBJ1-4, with no clear D. The CDR3 runs 13 residues. V was clipped by 1 base and J by 5 bases, with 6 bases between them. Looked up from germline, CDR1 is SGDLS and CDR2 is YYNGEE. The CDR3 bases are TGTGCCAGCAGCGTACAACTGAATGAAAAACTGTTTTTT. Its protein is CASSVQLNEKLFF. The full variable domain, rest sourced from reference TRBV9 and TRBJ1-4, is DSGVTQTPKHLITATGQRVTLRCSPRSGDLSVYWYQQSLDQGLQFLIQYYNGEERAKGNILERFSAQQFPDLHSELNLSSLELGDSALYFCASSVQLNEKLFFGSGTQLSVL.

The rearrangement links TRBV20-1 to TRBJ1-2, with 7 bases lining up with TRBD1. CDR1 DFQATT and CDR2 SNEGSKA come from the germline V gene (reference sequence). V lost 5 bases to trimming and J lost 3 bases; unmatched junction nucleotides: 9. The CDR3 covers 14 residues. The CDR3: CSAGGQKADYGYTF. The DNA for the CDR3 is TGCAGTGCTGGGGGACAGAAAGCCGACTATGGCTACACCTTC.

The chain couples TRBV28 to TRBJ2-3; D is unresolved. This CDR3 comprises 19 residues. V was clipped by 3 bases and J by 2 bases, with 24 bases between them. Germline values: CDR1 MDHEN, CDR2 SYDVKM. The CDR3 nucleotides read TGTGCCAGCAGTTTCAGCCCCTCTGTTCCCTTAACCTCCACAGATACGCAGTATTTT. Translating it yields CASSFSPSVPLTSTDTQYF.

This sequence joins TRBV20-1 and TRBJ2-1, with 11 bases fitting TRBD2. V shed 6 bases, J shed 2 bases, and the junction held 18 bases outside the gene matches. CDR1 and CDR2 from the germline V gene are DFQATT and SNEGSKA (reference sequence). CDR3 length: 19 residues. CDR3 protein: CSAVGPSGRKVGPYNEQFF. Written as DNA, the CDR3 is TGCAGTGCCGTCGGGCCTAGCGGGAGGAAGGTGGGCCCCTACAATGAGCAGTTCTTC.

This clonotype appeared once. V usage is TRBV14 and J usage is TRBJ1-5; no reliable D call. Deletions cut 1 base from V and 8 bases from J, with 6 bases between. The germline gives CDR1 SGHDN, CDR2 FVKESK. This CDR3 has 12 amino acids. The CDR3 sequence: CASSQVGEPQHF. The CDR3 coding sequence is TGTGCCAGCAGCCAAGTAGGTGAGCCCCAGCATTTT.

This sequence joins TRBV19 and TRBJ1-1; D gene uncertain. The CDR3 runs to 14 residues. V lost 0 bases to trimming and J lost 3 bases, with 8 bases between them. Per germline, CDR1 LNHDA and CDR2 SQIVND (reference sequence). CDR3 in DNA: TGTGCCAGTAGTATAGACCTCGAATACACTGAAGCTTTCTTT. It codes for CASSIDLEYTEAFF.

The gene calls are TRBV7-3 and TRBJ1-1, with no clear D. CDR1 and CDR2 from the germline V gene are SGHTA and FQGTGA. The CDR3 consists of 15 residues. The V end was cut by 1 base, the J end by 4 bases, with 13 bases between. The CDR3 spells CASSLILLGSTEAFF. As DNA, the CDR3 is TGTGCCAGCAGCTTAATTCTTTTGGGAAGCACTGAAGCTTTCTTT.

This clonotype was recorded only once. The chain uses TRBV6-6 and TRBJ2-1; D is perhaps TRBD2 (6 bases). V was pared by 2 bases and J by 6 bases, with 11 bases between. Germline lookup yields CDR1 MNHNY and CDR2 SVGAGI (reference sequence). There are 14 residues in the CDR3. The CDR3 sequence: CASSYEGLSNEQFF. The CDR3 DNA reads as TGTGCCAGCAGTTACGAAGGACTAAGCAATGAGCAGTTCTTC.

This sequence joins TRBV27 and TRBJ2-7; 7 bases are a match to TRBD1. After removal of 6 bases from V and 4 bases from J, the junction contained 6 bases not matched to a gene. The germline CDR1 and CDR2 sequences are MNHEY and SMNVEV (reference sequence). The CDR3 contains 13 residues. The CDR3 protein is CASSNTGVYEQYF. The CDR3, as DNA: TGTGCCAGCAGCAATACAGGGGTGTACGAGCAGTACTTC.

CDR3 sequence: CASSLFSSGSYEQYF. CDR3 bases: TGTGCCAGCAGTTTATTTTCTTCGGGCTCCTACGAGCAGTACTTC. The V gene is TRBV27, the J gene TRBJ2-7; no clear D. V lost 1 base and J 0 bases, leaving 10 bases between the germline ends. Looked up from germline, CDR1 is MNHEY and CDR2 is SMNVEV (reference sequence). The CDR3 runs 15 residues.

The chain recombines TRBV5-5 with TRBJ2-7, with D tentatively TRBD2 (6 bases). The CDR3 is made up of 15 amino acids. Germline V CDR1 and CDR2: SGHKS, YYEKEE (reference sequence). Trimming removed 1 base at V and 2 bases at J, with 13 bases between. CDR3 nucleotide sequence: TGTGCCAGCAGCTTGAGGCGGGGTTATGCCTACGAGCAGTACTTC. Translating it yields CASSLRRGYAYEQYF.

This rearrangement joins TRBV9 to TRBJ1-2; TRBD1 aligns across 9 bases. The germline gives CDR1 SGDLS, CDR2 YYNGEE. V was pared by 3 bases and J by 4 bases, with 1 base of the junction left unmatched. This CDR3 is built from 13 residues. The CDR3 bases are TGTGCCAGCAGCGAGGGACAGGGCTATGGCTACACCTTC. This encodes CASSEGQGYGYTF.